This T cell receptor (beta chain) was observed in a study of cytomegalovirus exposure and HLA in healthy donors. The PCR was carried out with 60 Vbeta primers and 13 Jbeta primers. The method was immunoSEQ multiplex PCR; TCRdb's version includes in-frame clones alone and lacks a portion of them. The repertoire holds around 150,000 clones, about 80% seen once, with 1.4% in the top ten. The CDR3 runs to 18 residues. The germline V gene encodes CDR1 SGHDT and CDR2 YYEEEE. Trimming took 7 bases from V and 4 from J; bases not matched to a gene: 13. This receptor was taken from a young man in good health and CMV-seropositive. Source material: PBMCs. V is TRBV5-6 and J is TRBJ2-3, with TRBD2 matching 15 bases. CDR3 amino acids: CASRGLAGGSPLSDTQYF. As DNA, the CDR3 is TGTGCCAGCCGCGGACTAGCGGGAGGGTCGCCCCTCTCAGATACGCAGTATTTT. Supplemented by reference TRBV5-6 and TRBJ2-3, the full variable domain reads DAGVTQSPTHLIKTRGQQVTLRCSPKSGHDTVSWYQQALGQGPQFIFQYYEEEERQRGNFPDRFSGHQFPNYSSELNVNALLLGDSALYLCASRGLAGGSPLSDTQYFGPGTRLTVL.